Included here is one T cell receptor beta chain sequence, with context. This sample is part of a study of blood T cell repertoires in COVID-19. About the research overall: Whether acute or convalescent, the COVID-19 samples came from the United States, Italy and Spain. From T cells, B-cell-depleted T cells, or PBMCs came the material, which was cDNA or gDNA.

Profiled with immunoSEQ multiplex PCR; TCRdb holds only in-frame clones, not every one. The table lists approximately 100,000 clones, around 85% of them singletons. Specimen: peripheral blood. The clonotype originates from a man between 70 and 80 years old with active or convalescent COVID-19.

CDR3 bases: TGTGCCAGCAGCCTTCGACTAGCGGGAGTAGGTTTCGGGGAGCTGTTTTTT. It yields the protein CASSLRLAGVGFGELFF. This sequence joins TRBV9 and TRBJ2-2, with 12 positions matching TRBD2. This CDR3 has 17 residues. The germline CDR1 and CDR2 sequences are SGDLS and YYNGEE. V shed 4 bases and J 7 bases; nucleotides not matched to a gene: 11.